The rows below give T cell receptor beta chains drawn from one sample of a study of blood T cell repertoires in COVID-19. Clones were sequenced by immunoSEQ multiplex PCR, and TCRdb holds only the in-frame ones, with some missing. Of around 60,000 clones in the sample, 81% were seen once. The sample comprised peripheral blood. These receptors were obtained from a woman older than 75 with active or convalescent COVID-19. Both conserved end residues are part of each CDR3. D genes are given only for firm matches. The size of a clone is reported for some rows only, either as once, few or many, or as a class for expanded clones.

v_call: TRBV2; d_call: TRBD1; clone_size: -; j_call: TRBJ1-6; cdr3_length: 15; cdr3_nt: TGTGCCAGCAGGCTCGGGACAGCCTATAATTCACCCCTCCACTTT; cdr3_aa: CASRLGTAYNSPLHF
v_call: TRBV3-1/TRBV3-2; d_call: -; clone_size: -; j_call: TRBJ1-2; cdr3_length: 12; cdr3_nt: TGTGCCAGCAGCGGTGGGGGGGTCGGCTACACCTTC; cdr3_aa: CASSGGGVGYTF
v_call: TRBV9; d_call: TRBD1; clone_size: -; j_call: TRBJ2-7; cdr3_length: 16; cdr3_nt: TGTGCCAGCAGCGTAGTGCCAGGGGGGGACAGGGGTGAGCAGTACTTC; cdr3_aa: CASSVVPGGDRGEQYF
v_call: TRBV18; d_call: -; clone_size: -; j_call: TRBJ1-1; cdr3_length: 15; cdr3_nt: TGTGCCAGCTCACCACCTCACAACGAGAACACTGAAGCTTTCTTT; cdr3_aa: CASSPPHNENTEAFF
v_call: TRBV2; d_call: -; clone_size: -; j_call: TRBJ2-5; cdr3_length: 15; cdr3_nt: TGTGCCAGCAGTGACAGAGCCGGGTCTACGGAGACCCAGTACTTC; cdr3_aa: CASSDRAGSTETQYF
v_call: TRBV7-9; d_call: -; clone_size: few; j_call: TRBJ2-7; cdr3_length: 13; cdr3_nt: TGTGCCAGCAGCTTAGTCGGGAACTACGAGCAGTACTTC; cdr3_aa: CASSLVGNYEQYF
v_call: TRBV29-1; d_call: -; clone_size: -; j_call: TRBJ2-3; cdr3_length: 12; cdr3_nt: TGCAGCGCTGCGGCAGGGCCAGATACGCAGTATTTT; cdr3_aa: CSAAAGPDTQYF
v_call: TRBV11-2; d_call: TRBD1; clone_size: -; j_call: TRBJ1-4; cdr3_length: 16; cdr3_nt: TGTGCCAGCAGCCTAGATGGTGGGACAGCTAATGAAAAACTGTTTTTT; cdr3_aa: CASSLDGGTANEKLFF
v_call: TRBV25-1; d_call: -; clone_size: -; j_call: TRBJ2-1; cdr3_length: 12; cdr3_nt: TGTGCCAGCAGTTTGCAACTAGGGGAGCAGTTCTTC; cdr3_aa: CASSLQLGEQFF
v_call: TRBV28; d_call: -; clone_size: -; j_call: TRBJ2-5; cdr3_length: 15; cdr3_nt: TGTGCCAGCAGTTCGGGTCCTAGGGGCCAAGAGACCCAGTACTTC; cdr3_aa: CASSSGPRGQETQYF
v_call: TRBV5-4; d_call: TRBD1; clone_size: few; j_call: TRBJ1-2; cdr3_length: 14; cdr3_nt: TGTGCCAGCAGCCCGGGACAGGGGAACTATGGCTACACCTTC; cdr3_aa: CASSPGQGNYGYTF
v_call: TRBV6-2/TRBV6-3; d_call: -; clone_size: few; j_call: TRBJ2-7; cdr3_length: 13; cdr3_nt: TGTGCCAGCAGTGCCGCAGGCAGGGGCGAGCAGTACTTC; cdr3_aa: CASSAAGRGEQYF
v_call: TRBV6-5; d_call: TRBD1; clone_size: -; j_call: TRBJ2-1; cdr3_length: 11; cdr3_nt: TGTGCCAGCCGGACAGGGGATGAGCAGTTCTTC; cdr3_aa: CASRTGDEQFF
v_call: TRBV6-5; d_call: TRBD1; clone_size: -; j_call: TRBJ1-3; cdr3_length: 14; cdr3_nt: TGTGCCAGCAGTCGGACAGGGCATGGAAACACCATATATTTT; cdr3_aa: CASSRTGHGNTIYF
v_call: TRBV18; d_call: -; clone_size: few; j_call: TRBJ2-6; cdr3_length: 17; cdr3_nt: TGTGCCAGCTCACCGGGACTTAAAAATCGGGGGGCCAACGTCCTGACTTTC; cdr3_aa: CASSPGLKNRGANVLTF
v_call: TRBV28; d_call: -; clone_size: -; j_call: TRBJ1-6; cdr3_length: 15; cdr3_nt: TGTGCCAGCACTCCTATCGACAGCTATAATTCACCCCTCCACTTT; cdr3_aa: CASTPIDSYNSPLHF
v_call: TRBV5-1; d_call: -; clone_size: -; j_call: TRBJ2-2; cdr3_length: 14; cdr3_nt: TGCGCCAGCAGTCTGACTGTGAACACCGGGGAGCTGTTTTTT; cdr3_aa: CASSLTVNTGELFF
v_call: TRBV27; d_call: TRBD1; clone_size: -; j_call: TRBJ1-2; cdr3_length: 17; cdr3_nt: TGTGCCAGCAGTCCCGGACAGGGGGCGATTCTAGTCTATGGCTACACCTTC; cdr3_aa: CASSPGQGAILVYGYTF
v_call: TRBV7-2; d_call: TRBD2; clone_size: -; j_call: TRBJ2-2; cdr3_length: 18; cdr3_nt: TGTGCCAGCAGCAAAAGAGGAACTAGCGGGGGGCCCACCGGGGAGCTGTTTTTT; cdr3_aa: CASSKRGTSGGPTGELFF
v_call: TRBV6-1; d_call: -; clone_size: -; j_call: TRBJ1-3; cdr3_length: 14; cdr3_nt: TGTGCCAGCAGTGAACACGGGTCTGGAAACACCATATATTTT; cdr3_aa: CASSEHGSGNTIYF
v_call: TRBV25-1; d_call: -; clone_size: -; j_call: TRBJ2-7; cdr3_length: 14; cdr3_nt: TGTGCCAGCAGTCCTCGACTGAGTCGGGACGAGCAGTACTTC; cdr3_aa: CASSPRLSRDEQYF
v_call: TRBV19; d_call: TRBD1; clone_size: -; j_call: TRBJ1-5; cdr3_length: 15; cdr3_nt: TGTGCCAGTAGCCTCCCGGGACAGGGACATCAGCCCCAGCATTTT; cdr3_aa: CASSLPGQGHQPQHF
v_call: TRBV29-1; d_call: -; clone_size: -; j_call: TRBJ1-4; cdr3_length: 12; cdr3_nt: TGCAGCGTTGTCGTAACTAATGAAAAACTGTTTTTT; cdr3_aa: CSVVVTNEKLFF
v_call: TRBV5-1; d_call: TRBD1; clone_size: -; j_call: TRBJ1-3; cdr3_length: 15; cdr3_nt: TGCGCCAGCAGGCCTGACAGGGTATCTGGAAACACCATATATTTT; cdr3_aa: CASRPDRVSGNTIYF
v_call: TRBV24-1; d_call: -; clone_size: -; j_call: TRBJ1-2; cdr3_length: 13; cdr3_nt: TGTGCCACCAGTGAATCGCCGGGGAGTGGCTACACCTTC; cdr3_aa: CATSESPGSGYTF
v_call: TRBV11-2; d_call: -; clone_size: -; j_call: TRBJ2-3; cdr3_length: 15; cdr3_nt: TGTGCCAGCAGCTACATCGCGGGGCCCACAGATACGCAGTATTTT; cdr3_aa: CASSYIAGPTDTQYF
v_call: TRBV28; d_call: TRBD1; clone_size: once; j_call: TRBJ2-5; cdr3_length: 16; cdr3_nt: TGTGCCAGCAGTTTATGGGGACAGGGGTCTTCAGAGACCCAGTACTTC; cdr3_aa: CASSLWGQGSSETQYF
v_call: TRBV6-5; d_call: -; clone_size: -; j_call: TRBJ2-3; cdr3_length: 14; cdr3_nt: TGTGCCAGCAGCCCAGGGCGAGGTTTCGATACGCAGTATTTT; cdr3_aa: CASSPGRGFDTQYF
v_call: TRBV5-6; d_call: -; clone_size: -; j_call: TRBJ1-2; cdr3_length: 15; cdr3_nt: TGTGCCAGCAGCTTCTGGGACATAGCTAACTATGGCTACACCTTC; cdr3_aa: CASSFWDIANYGYTF
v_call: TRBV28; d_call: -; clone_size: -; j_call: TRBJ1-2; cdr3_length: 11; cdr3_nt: TGTGCCAGCACCCTTCGGGGTGGCTACACCTTC; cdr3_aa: CASTLRGGYTF
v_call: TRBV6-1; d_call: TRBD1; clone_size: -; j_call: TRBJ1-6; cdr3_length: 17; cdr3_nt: TGTGCCAGCAGTGGAGGACAGGGGGGTTCTTATAATTCACCCCTCCACTTT; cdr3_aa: CASSGGQGGSYNSPLHF
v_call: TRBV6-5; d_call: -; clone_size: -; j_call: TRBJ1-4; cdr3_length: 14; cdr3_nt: TGTGCCAGCAGTATTTCATCGTCACGGGAAAAACTGTTTTTT; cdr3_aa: CASSISSSREKLFF
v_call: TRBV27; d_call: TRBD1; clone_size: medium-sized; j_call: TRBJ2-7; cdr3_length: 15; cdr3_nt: TGTGCCAGCAGTCCAGGACAGGGGGCGGGCGCCGAGCAGTACTTC; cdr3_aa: CASSPGQGAGAEQYF
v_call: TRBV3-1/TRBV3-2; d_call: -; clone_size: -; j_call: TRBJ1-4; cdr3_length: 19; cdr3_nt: TGTGCCAGCAGCTCCCCCGCGAGCAACATAGGGGCAACTAATGAAAAACTGTTTTTT; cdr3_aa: CASSSPASNIGATNEKLFF
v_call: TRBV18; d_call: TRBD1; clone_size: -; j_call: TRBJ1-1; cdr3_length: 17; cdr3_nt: TGTGCCAGCTCCCCGGGACAGGGTATGGTAGGGGACACTGAAGCTTTCTTT; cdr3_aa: CASSPGQGMVGDTEAFF
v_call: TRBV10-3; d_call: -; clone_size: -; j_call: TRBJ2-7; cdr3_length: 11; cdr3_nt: TGTGCCATCATCGGTACCTACGAGCAGTACTTC; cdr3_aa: CAIIGTYEQYF
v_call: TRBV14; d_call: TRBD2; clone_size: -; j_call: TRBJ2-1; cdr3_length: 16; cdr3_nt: TGTGCCAGCAGCCTTGAGCGGGATAGCTCCTACAATGAGCAGTTCTTC; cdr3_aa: CASSLERDSSYNEQFF
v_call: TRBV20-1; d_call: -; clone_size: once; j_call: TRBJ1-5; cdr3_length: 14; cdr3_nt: TGCAGTGCTAGTCCCGGGTCCGGCAATCAGCCCCAGCATTTT; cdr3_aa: CSASPGSGNQPQHF
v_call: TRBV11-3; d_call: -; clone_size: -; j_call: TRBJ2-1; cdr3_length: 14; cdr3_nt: TGTGCCAGCAGCTTGGACAGTGCGTACAATGAGCAGTTCTTC; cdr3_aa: CASSLDSAYNEQFF
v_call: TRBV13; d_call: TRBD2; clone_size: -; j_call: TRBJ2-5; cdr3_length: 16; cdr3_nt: TGTGCCAGCAGCCTAAGGGCTAGCGGGGGGGTGGAGACCCAGTACTTC; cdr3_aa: CASSLRASGGVETQYF
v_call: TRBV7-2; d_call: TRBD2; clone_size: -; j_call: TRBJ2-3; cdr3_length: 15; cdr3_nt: TGTGCCAGCAGCAGACTAGCGGGGGCCACAGATACGCAGTATTTT; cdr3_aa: CASSRLAGATDTQYF
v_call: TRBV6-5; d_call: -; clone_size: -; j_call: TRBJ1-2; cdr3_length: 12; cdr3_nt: TGTGCCAGCAGCGTGAAAGGGGGTGGCTACACCTTC; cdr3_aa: CASSVKGGGYTF
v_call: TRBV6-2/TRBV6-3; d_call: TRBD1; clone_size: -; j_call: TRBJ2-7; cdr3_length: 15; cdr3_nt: TGTGCCAGCAGTTACTCGGGGACAGGGAACTACGAGCAGTACTTC; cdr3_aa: CASSYSGTGNYEQYF
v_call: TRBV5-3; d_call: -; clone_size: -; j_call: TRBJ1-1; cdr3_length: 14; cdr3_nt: TGTGCCAGAAGCGTGAGTGAACAGGGAACTGAAGCTTTCTTT; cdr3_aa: CARSVSEQGTEAFF
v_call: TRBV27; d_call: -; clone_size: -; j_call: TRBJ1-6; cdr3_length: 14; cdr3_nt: TGTGCCAGCAGTTTCGGGCAGGGTATATCACCCCTCCACTTT; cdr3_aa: CASSFGQGISPLHF
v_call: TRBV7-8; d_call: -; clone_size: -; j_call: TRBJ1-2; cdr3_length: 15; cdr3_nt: TGTGCCAGCAGCTTAAGAACCGGGACATATCATGGCTACACCTTC; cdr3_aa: CASSLRTGTYHGYTF
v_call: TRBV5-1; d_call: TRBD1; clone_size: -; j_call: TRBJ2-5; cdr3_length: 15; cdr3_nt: TGCGCCAGCAGCATCATAACAGGGGGCGGTGAGACCCAGTACTTC; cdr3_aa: CASSIITGGGETQYF
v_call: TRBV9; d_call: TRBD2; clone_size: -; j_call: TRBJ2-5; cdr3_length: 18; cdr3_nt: TGTGCCAGCAGCGCGGGACTAGCGGGGGGCCGTGGCCAAGAGACCCAGTACTTC; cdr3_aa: CASSAGLAGGRGQETQYF